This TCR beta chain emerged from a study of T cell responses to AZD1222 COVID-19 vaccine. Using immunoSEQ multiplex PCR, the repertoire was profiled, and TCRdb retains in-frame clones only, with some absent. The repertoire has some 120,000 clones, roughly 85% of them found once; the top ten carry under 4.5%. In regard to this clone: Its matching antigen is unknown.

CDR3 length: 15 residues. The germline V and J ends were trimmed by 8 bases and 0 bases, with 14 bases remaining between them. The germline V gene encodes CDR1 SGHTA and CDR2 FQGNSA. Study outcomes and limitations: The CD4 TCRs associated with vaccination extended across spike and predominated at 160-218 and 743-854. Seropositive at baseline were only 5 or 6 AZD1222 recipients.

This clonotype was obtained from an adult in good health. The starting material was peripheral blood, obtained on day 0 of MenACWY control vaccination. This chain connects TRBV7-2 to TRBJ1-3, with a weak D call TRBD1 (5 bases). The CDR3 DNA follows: TGTGCCAGCGCTGGGGACGGATTCTCTGGAAACACCATATATTTT. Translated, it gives CASAGDGFSGNTIYF.